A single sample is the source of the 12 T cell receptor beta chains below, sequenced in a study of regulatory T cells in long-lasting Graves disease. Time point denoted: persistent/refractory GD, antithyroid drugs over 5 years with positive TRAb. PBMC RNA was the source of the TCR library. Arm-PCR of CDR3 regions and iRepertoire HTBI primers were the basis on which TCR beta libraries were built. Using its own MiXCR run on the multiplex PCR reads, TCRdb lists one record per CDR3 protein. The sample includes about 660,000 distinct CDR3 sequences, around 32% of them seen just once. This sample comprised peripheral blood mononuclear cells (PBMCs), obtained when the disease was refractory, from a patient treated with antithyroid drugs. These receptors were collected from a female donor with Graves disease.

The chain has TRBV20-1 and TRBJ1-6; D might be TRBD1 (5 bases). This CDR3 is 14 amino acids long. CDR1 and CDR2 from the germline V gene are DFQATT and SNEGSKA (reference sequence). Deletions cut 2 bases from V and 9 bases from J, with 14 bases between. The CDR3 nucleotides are TGCAGTGCTAGACCCGGGACTGTGGGTTCACCCCTCCACTTT. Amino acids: CSARPGTVGSPLHF.

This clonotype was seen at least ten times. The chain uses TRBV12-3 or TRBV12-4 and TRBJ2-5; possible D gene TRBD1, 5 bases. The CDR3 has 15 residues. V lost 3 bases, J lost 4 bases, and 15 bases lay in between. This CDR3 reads CASSFSRAPRETQYF. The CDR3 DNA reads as TGTGCCAGCAGTTTCAGCAGGGCCCCCCGAGAGACCCAGTACTTC.

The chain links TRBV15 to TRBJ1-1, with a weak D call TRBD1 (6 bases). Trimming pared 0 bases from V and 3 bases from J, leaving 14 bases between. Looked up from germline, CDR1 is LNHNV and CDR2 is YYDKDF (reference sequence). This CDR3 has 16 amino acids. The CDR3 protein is CATSRDPPRGDTEAFF. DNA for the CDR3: TGTGCCACCAGCAGAGATCCGCCAAGGGGGGACACTGAAGCTTTCTTT. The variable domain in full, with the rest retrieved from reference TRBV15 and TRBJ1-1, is DAMVIQNPRYQVTQFGKPVTLSCSQTLNHNVMYWYQQKSSQAPKLLFHYYDKDFNNEADTPDNFQSRRPNTSFCFLDIRSPGLGDTAMYLCATSRDPPRGDTEAFFGQGTRLTVV.

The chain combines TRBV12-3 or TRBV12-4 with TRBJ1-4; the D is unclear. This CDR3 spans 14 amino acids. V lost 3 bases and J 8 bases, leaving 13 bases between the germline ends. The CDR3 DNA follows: TGTGCCAGCAGTTTGGATCGGAAAAGGGAAAAACTGTTTTTT. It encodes CASSLDRKREKLFF.

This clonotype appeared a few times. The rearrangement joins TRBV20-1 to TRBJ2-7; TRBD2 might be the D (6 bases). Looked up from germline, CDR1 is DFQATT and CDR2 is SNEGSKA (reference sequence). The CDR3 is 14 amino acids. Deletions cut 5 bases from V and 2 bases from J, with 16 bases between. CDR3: CSAANRDLTYEQYF. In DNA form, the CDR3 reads TGCAGTGCTGCTAACCGGGACTTAACCTACGAGCAGTACTTC.

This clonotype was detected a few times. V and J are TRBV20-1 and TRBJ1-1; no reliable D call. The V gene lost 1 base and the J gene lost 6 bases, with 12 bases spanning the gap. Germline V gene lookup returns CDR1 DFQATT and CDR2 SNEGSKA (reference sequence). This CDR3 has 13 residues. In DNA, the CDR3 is TGCAGTGCTAGAGTCCAGAGGTGGGCTGAAGCTTTCTTT. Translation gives CSARVQRWAEAFF.

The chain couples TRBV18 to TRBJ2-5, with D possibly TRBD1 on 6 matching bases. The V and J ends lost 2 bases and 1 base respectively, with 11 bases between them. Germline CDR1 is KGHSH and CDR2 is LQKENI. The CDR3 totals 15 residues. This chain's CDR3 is CASSPSAGVQETQYF. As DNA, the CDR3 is TGTGCCAGCTCACCATCAGCAGGGGTCCAAGAGACCCAGTACTTC.

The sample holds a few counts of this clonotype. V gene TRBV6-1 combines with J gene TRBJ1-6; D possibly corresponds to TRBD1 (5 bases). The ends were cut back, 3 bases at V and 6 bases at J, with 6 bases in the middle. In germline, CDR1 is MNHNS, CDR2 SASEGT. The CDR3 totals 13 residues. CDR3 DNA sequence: TGTGCCAGCAGTGAGGGGCCTAATTCACCCCTCCACTTT. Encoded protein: CASSEGPNSPLHF.

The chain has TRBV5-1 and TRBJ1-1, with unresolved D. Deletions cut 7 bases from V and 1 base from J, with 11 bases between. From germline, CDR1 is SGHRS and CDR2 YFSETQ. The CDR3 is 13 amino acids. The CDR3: CASESSPNTEAFF. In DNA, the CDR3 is TGCGCCAGCGAATCCAGCCCGAACACTGAAGCTTTCTTT.

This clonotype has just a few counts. CDR3 coding DNA: TGTGCCAGTAGATTCTCCGACAAGGAGAACACTGAAGCTTTCTTT. Its translation is CASRFSDKENTEAFF. The genes are TRBV19 and TRBJ1-1; D unresolved. The CDR3 is 15 amino acids. Germline V gene data show CDR1 as LNHDA and CDR2 as SQIVND (reference sequence). The V end lost 6 bases, the J end lost 1 base, and 15 bases lay between the germline ends.

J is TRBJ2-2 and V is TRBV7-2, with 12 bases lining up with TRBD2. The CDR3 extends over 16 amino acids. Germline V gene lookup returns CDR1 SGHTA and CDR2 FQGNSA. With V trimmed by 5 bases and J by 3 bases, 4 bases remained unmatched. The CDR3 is CASSTRLAGDTGELFF. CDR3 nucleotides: TGTGCCAGCAGCACCCGACTAGCGGGAGACACCGGGGAGCTGTTTTTT.

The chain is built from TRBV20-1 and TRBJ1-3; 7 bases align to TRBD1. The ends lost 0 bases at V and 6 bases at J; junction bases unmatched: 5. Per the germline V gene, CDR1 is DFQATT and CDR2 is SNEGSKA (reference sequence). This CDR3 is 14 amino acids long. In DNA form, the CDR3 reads TGCAGTGCTAGAGATCCGACAGGGTTAAACACCATATATTTT. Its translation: CSARDPTGLNTIYF.